This TCR beta chain was obtained from a study of blood T cell repertoires in COVID-19. The CDR3 extends over 14 amino acids. From germline, CDR1 is KGHDR and CDR2 SFDVKD. V dropped 2 bases and J dropped 2 bases, with 5 bases sitting between them. Generated by immunoSEQ multiplex PCR, the TCRdb table keeps only in-frame clones and is missing some. Among around 40,000 clones listed, about 90% were seen once. This TCR was sampled from a man aged 50 or older with active or convalescent COVID-19. The sample taken for sequencing was peripheral blood. This chain links TRBV24-1 with TRBJ2-2, with a weak D call TRBD2 (5 bases). CDR3 sequence reads: CATSDSGNTGELFF. In nucleotides, the CDR3 is TGTGCCACCAGTGATTCGGGAAACACCGGGGAGCTGTTTTTT.